This entry lists 26 T cell receptor beta chains sequenced from one sample in a study of blood T cell repertoires in COVID-19 (dated by TCRdb to the early 2020s). Library construction relied on the immunoSEQ multiplex PCR assay. The clones in this table, taken by TCRdb from immuneACCESS, are in-frame only. Not every clone is retained; where verified, under half of the shortfall comes from an unresolved V gene, and the cause of the rest is unknown. The sample table lists around 300,000 clones, 83% of them with a count of one. The ten largest clones capture roughly a tenth of the sample. Sequences were obtained from peripheral blood. Source of these receptors: a woman between 50 and 59 years old who had recovered from COVID-19.

This sequence joins TRBV3-1 (or the pseudogene TRBV3-2) and TRBJ2-4, with 7 bases matching TRBD1. CDR1 is LGHDT and CDR2 is YNNKEL in the germline V gene (reference sequence). J lost 1 base, V lost 3 bases, and 3 bases had no gene match. This CDR3 region has 15 residues. The CDR3 region is CASSQRGQAKNIQYF. The CDR3 coding sequence is TGTGCCAGCAGCCAGAGGGGGCAGGCCAAAAACATTCAGTACTTC.

This clone has a handful of counts. The chain combines TRBV4-1 with TRBJ2-7; D is ambiguous. The CDR3 is 13 residues long. The V end was cut by 0 bases, the J end by 3 bases, with 6 bases between. From germline, CDR1 is MGHRA and CDR2 YSYEKL. The CDR3 nucleotides are TGCGCCAGCAGCCAAGAGTACAGCTACGAGCAGTACTTC. Translation gives CASSQEYSYEQYF.

The J gene is TRBJ1-3, the V gene TRBV6-6; TRBD1 might be the D (5 bases). Germline CDR1 is MNHNY and CDR2 is SVGAGI (reference sequence). Deletions cut 6 bases from V and 0 bases from J, with 12 bases between. The length of the CDR3 is 15 residues. The CDR3 loop reads CASSSRQSSGNTIYF. The CDR3 bases are TGTGCCAGCAGCTCAAGACAGAGCTCTGGAAACACCATATATTTT.

This clone was counted a few times. The chain couples TRBV28 to TRBJ2-7; 7 nucleotides agree with TRBD1. Germline CDR1 is MDHEN and CDR2 is SYDVKM. The CDR3 extends over 15 amino acids. V dropped 5 bases and J dropped 5; count of bases not matched to a gene: 12. The CDR3 loop reads CASSPDRQGVDEQYF. CDR3 DNA: TGTGCCAGCAGTCCGGACCGACAGGGTGTGGACGAGCAGTACTTC.

The chain recombines TRBV28 with TRBJ2-3, with 7 bases fitting TRBD1. This CDR3 comprises 14 residues. V dropped 5 bases and J dropped 1; count of bases not matched to a gene: 3. From germline, CDR1 is MDHEN and CDR2 SYDVKM. The CDR3 is CASSPGQGTDTQYF. For the CDR3, the DNA is TGTGCCAGCAGTCCAGGACAGGGCACAGATACGCAGTATTTT.

The rearrangement uses TRBV3-1 (or the pseudogene TRBV3-2) and TRBJ2-5; weak D call: TRBD2 (6 bases). This CDR3 spans 13 amino acids. V dropped 7 bases and J dropped 5 bases, with 14 bases sitting between them. Germline V gene lookup returns CDR1 LGHDT and CDR2 YNNKEL (reference sequence). CDR3 residues: CASIPSGAETQYF. In DNA, the CDR3 is TGTGCCAGCATTCCTTCGGGAGCGGAGACCCAGTACTTC.

The rearrangement links TRBV28 to TRBJ1-2, with a tentative D call TRBD1 (6 bases). V was clipped by 6 bases and J by 5 bases, with 10 bases between them. The length of the CDR3 is 12 residues. CDR1 and CDR2 (germline): MDHEN, SYDVKM. DNA of the CDR3: TGTGCCAGCAGGGAACAGGGATATGGCTACACCTTC. Its translation: CASREQGYGYTF.

The chain carries TRBV15 and TRBJ1-3; 9 bases are a match to TRBD1. The CDR3 consists of 17 residues. Germline CDR1 reads LNHNV; CDR2 reads YYDKDF (reference sequence). J lost 5 bases, V lost 0 bases, and 8 bases had no gene match. The CDR3 reads CATSRDRGQGLRNTIYF. DNA of the CDR3: TGTGCCACCAGCAGAGATAGAGGACAGGGGTTACGAAACACCATATATTTT.

This chain connects TRBV5-1 to TRBJ2-3, with D possibly being TRBD1 (6 bases). The V gene lost 4 bases and the J gene lost 0 bases, with 9 bases spanning the gap. The CDR3 consists of 14 residues. Germline CDR1 SGHRS, CDR2 YFSETQ. The CDR3 sequence is CASSTQGSTDTQYF. The CDR3 region has the DNA TGCGCCAGCAGCACACAGGGTAGCACAGATACGCAGTATTTT.

The chain links TRBV19 to TRBJ1-5; 11 positions match TRBD1. V trimming: 9 bases; J trimming: 5 bases; junction bases outside the gene matches: 6. Germline CDR1 reads LNHDA; CDR2 reads SQIVND (reference sequence). There are 14 residues in the CDR3. CDR3 coding DNA: TGTGCCAGCCACGGACAGGGGGCTTATCAGCCCCAGCATTTT. Translating it yields CASHGQGAYQPQHF.

The chain is built from TRBV28 and TRBJ1-1, with D perhaps TRBD1 (5 bases). Germline assignment: CDR1 MDHEN and CDR2 SYDVKM. CDR3 length: 15 amino acids. Trimming pared 5 bases from V and 7 bases from J, leaving 20 bases between. The DNA of the CDR3 is TGTGCCAGCAGTCTCACGGCAGGGTTCTTGGATGAAGCTTTCTTT. Amino acid sequence: CASSLTAGFLDEAFF. Combining the CDR3 with reference TRBV28 and TRBJ1-1 gives the whole variable domain DVKVTQSSRYLVKRTGEKVFLECVQDMDHENMFWYRQDPGLGLRLIYFSYDVKMKEKGDIPEGYSVSREKKERFSLILESASTNQTSMYLCASSLTAGFLDEAFFGQGTRLTVV.

The rearrangement joins TRBV6-5 to TRBJ2-7; TRBD2 matches 8 bases. The V and J ends lost 7 bases and 7 bases, in that order; junction bases with no gene match: 12. The germline V gene encodes CDR1 MNHEY and CDR2 SVGAGI. The CDR3 totals 14 residues. The CDR3 loop is CASKKTGLVKEQYF. The CDR3 nucleotides are TGTGCCAGCAAAAAAACGGGACTAGTTAAGGAGCAGTACTTC.

The gene calls are TRBV7-2 and TRBJ1-1; the match to TRBD1 covers 9 bases. CDR1 SGHTA and CDR2 FQGNSA come from the germline V gene. The CDR3 is 15 amino acids. With V trimmed by 4 bases and J by 3 bases, 6 bases remained unmatched. The CDR3 nucleotides are TGTGCCAGCAGCTCCACAGGGGGCGTTTACACTGAAGCTTTCTTT. It specifies CASSSTGGVYTEAFF.

V usage is TRBV7-9 and J usage is TRBJ2-3; the D is unclear. The germline gives CDR1 SEHNR, CDR2 FQNEAQ (reference sequence). The CDR3 runs to 12 residues. The V end was cut by 1 base, the J end by 8 bases, with 7 bases between. CDR3 protein: CASSLDGGTQYF. The CDR3 bases are TGTGCCAGCAGCTTAGACGGCGGTACGCAGTATTTT.

This chain connects TRBV7-2 to TRBJ2-7; TRBD2 aligns across 9 bases. The CDR3 consists of 15 residues. With 4 bases clipped from V and 3 bases from J, the junction kept 7 bases outside the gene matches. In germline, CDR1 is SGHTA, CDR2 FQGNSA. The CDR3: CASSYSGSGYYEQYF. CDR3 in DNA: TGTGCCAGCAGCTATAGCGGGAGCGGATACTACGAGCAGTACTTC. Using reference TRBV7-2 and TRBJ2-7 for the parts outside the CDR3, the full variable domain is GAGVSQSPSNKVTEKGKDVELRCDPISGHTALYWYRQSLGQGLEFLIYFQGNSAPDKSGLPSDRFSAERTGGSVSTLTIQRTQQEDSAVYLCASSYSGSGYYEQYFGPGTRLTVT.

This clone was recorded once. The chain couples TRBV29-1 to TRBJ1-1; the D gene is possibly TRBD1 (5 bases). The CDR3 is made up of 13 amino acids. Deletions cut 7 bases from V and 5 bases from J, with 17 bases between. In germline, CDR1 is SQVTM, CDR2 ANQGSEA. The CDR3: CSADRTQETEAFF. As DNA, the CDR3 is TGCAGCGCCGATCGGACACAGGAGACTGAAGCTTTCTTT.

The chain is built from TRBV19 and TRBJ1-6; TRBD1 aligns across 11 bases. CDR1 is LNHDA and CDR2 is SQIVND in the germline V gene (reference sequence). Losses at the gene ends were 6 bases for V and 10 bases for J; bases not matched to a gene: 8. There are 15 residues in the CDR3. CDR3 nucleotide sequence: TGTGCCAGTAGCCCTCCCGGGACAGGGGGATCACCCCTCCACTTT. Translation: CASSPPGTGGSPLHF.

The chain is built from TRBV7-8 and TRBJ1-2; possible D gene TRBD1, 6 bases. The CDR3 is made up of 17 amino acids. Trimming shortened V by 2 bases and J by 3 bases, and 19 bases separated the two germline ends. Looked up from germline, CDR1 is SGHVS and CDR2 is FQNEAQ. The CDR3 loop reads CASSLFNRQAGDYGYTF. The CDR3, as DNA: TGTGCCAGCAGCTTATTTAACCGACAGGCGGGTGACTATGGCTACACCTTC.

The DNA of the CDR3 is TGTGCCAGCAGCCAAGGGGCTAGCGTCTACGAGCAGTACTTC. Translating gives CASSQGASVYEQYF. V is TRBV3-1 (or the pseudogene TRBV3-2) and J is TRBJ2-7, with D tentatively TRBD2 (6 bases). V was cut by 1 base and J by 3 bases, with 10 bases left in between. The length of the CDR3 is 14 residues. Germline V gene sequence: CDR1 LGHDT, CDR2 YNNKEL (reference sequence).

The V gene is TRBV12-1, the J gene TRBJ2-6; TRBD1, as called in the table, went unchecked against the DNA. TRBV12-1 represents a pseudogene. This CDR3 region has 18 residues. DNA for the CDR3: TGTGCCAGCAGCTTTCCGACAGGCCCCAGCTCTGGGGCCAACGTCCTGACTTTC. Its translation: CASSFPTGPSSGANVLTF.

V usage is TRBV11-2 and J usage is TRBJ1-2; unclear D gene. The CDR3 runs to 13 residues. V was cut by 3 bases and J by 8 bases, with 13 bases left in between. CDR1 and CDR2 from the germline V gene are SGHAT and FQNNGV. The DNA for the CDR3 is TGTGCCAGCAGCTTGGCGGACTCACTGGGCTACACCTTC. As protein: CASSLADSLGYTF.

The chain couples TRBV18 to TRBJ1-4; D unresolved. The CDR3 spans 17 residues. V was shortened by 0 bases and J by 0 bases, with 11 bases between the two germline ends. Germline assignment: CDR1 KGHSH and CDR2 LQKENI. CDR3 amino acids: CASSPPNSGATNEKLFF. The CDR3 nucleotides read TGTGCCAGCTCACCACCGAATAGTGGAGCAACTAATGAAAAACTGTTTTTT. Based on the CDR3 plus reference TRBV18 and TRBJ1-4, the full variable domain is NAGVMQNPRHLVRRRGQEARLRCSPMKGHSHVYWYRQLPEEGLKFMVYLQKENIIDESGMPKERFSAEFPKEGPSILRIQQVVRGDSAAYFCASSPPNSGATNEKLFFGSGTQLSVL.

The rearrangement joins TRBV4-3 to TRBJ1-1, with 11 bases matching TRBD1. Germline loops: CDR1 LGHNA, CDR2 YSLEER. CDR3 length: 15 amino acids. Trimming at V came to 7 bases and at J to 4 bases, leaving 8 bases not matched to a gene. The CDR3 coding sequence is TGCGCCAGCAAAAGGACAGGGGGCGCGGTCACTGAAGCTTTCTTT. Translating it yields CASKRTGGAVTEAFF.

The chain employs TRBV27 and TRBJ2-7; 9 bases match TRBD2. The germline V gene encodes CDR1 MNHEY and CDR2 SMNVEV (reference sequence). The V gene end was trimmed by 4 bases and the J gene end by 3 bases; junction bases not matched to a gene: 10. The CDR3 sequence is 16 residues long. The CDR3 sequence is CASSSLGREGNYEQYF. The CDR3 DNA sequence: TGTGCCAGCAGTTCCCTTGGGCGGGAGGGAAACTACGAGCAGTACTTC.

The V and J genes are TRBV5-4 and TRBJ2-7; 12 nucleotides match TRBD2. There are 15 residues in the CDR3. Trimming cost V 3 bases and J 5 bases; bases outside gene matches: 6. CDR1 and CDR2 from the germline V gene are SGHNT and YYREEE (reference sequence). CDR3 nucleotides: TGTGCCAGCAGCTCCGGACTAGCGGGGTTTGACGAGCAGTACTTC. This codes for CASSSGLAGFDEQYF. The variable domain in full, with the rest retrieved from reference TRBV5-4 and TRBJ2-7, is ETGVTQSPTHLIKTRGQQVTLRCSSQSGHNTVSWYQQALGQGPQFIFQYYREEENGRGNFPPRFSGLQFPNYSSELNVNALELDDSALYLCASSSGLAGFDEQYFGPGTRLTVT.

This chain uses TRBV24-1 with TRBJ2-1; 9 bases line up with TRBD1. This CDR3 has 15 residues. The V and J ends lost 2 bases and 5 bases, in that order; junction bases with no gene match: 3. The germline gives CDR1 KGHDR, CDR2 SFDVKD. The chain's CDR3 is CATSDSYRGHNEQFF. CDR3 nucleotides: TGTGCCACCAGTGATTCGTACAGGGGGCACAATGAGCAGTTCTTC.